These 13 T cell receptor beta chains share one sample of origin, sequenced in a study of identical twins. TCRdb re-called the 5' RACE reads through MiXCR, storing one row per CDR3 protein. The sample shows 500,000 to 650,000 distinct CDR3 sequences, around 7.5% of them seen only once. This same sample was also taken into another study, of yellow fever vaccine responses in identical twins.

Specimen: PBMCs. These receptors came from a woman under 30 in good health.

This clonotype came up many times. The gene calls are TRBV5-1 and TRBJ2-4, with 11 bases matching TRBD2. CDR3 size: 17 residues. Germline V CDR1 and CDR2: SGHRS, YFSETQ. V shed 4 bases, J shed 6 bases, and the junction held 12 bases outside the gene matches. CDR3 residues: CASSATSGDPRRNIQYF. Written as DNA, the CDR3 is TGCGCCAGCAGCGCGACTAGCGGGGACCCGCGTAGAAACATTCAGTACTTC.

There are a few counts of this clonotype. The chain links TRBV13 to TRBJ2-1; TRBD2 matches 7 bases. The length of the CDR3 is 16 residues. The germline V gene encodes CDR1 PRHDT and CDR2 FYEKMQ (reference sequence). V gave up 5 bases and J gave up 5 bases; unmatched junction bases: 12. CDR3 amino acids: CASSPPWPGGDNEQFF. In DNA, the CDR3 is TGTGCCAGCAGCCCCCCCTGGCCGGGAGGAGACAATGAGCAGTTCTTC.

This clonotype was picked up a small number of times. V and J are TRBV15 and TRBJ2-6; D possibly corresponds to TRBD2 (6 bases). The CDR3 is made up of 16 amino acids. CDR1 and CDR2 from the germline V gene are LNHNV and YYDKDF (reference sequence). With 3 bases removed from V and 4 bases from J, the gap between germline ends came to 13 bases. The CDR3 nucleotides are TGTGCCACCAGCAGGTCAAGGGGAGGCGGGGCCAACGTCCTGACTTTC. Translated: CATSRSRGGGANVLTF.

This clonotype was detected ten times or more. The chain links TRBV2 to TRBJ2-1; a possible D gene is TRBD2 (5 bases). Trimming pared 6 bases from V and 12 bases from J, leaving 27 bases between. The CDR3 has 16 amino acids. The germline gives CDR1 SNHLY, CDR2 FYNNEI. The CDR3 DNA sequence: TGTGCCAGCAGGCAATTTCTAGCCGGAGGCTGGGATGGGCAGTTCTTC. As protein: CASRQFLAGGWDGQFF.

The chain joins TRBV4-1 to TRBJ1-2; D is possibly TRBD1 (6 bases). V gave up 2 bases and J gave up 7 bases, with 26 bases separating them. The CDR3 has 18 residues. Germline V gene lookup returns CDR1 MGHRA and CDR2 YSYEKL. The CDR3 nucleotides are TGCGCCAGCAGCCAACTATCGGGAGAGAGCAGGGGTCGCAGTGGCTACACCTTC. It encodes CASSQLSGESRGRSGYTF.

The chain carries TRBV20-1 and TRBJ2-3, with 8 positions matching TRBD2. The V and J ends lost 2 bases and 5 bases, in that order; junction bases with no gene match: 0. Germline CDR1 is DFQATT and CDR2 is SNEGSKA (reference sequence). This CDR3 is 12 amino acids long. CDR3 sequence: CSARRGGDTQYF. The CDR3 DNA reads TGCAGTGCTAGACGGGGGGGAGATACGCAGTATTTT.

This clonotype was recorded a few times. This sequence joins TRBV14 and TRBJ2-5; 8 positions match TRBD1. Germline assignment: CDR1 SGHDN and CDR2 FVKESK. The ends lost 6 bases at V and 5 bases at J; junction bases unmatched: 8. This CDR3 comprises 14 residues. This chain's CDR3 is CASSPQGAMETQYF. CDR3 sequence (DNA): TGTGCCAGCAGTCCTCAGGGGGCAATGGAGACCCAGTACTTC. The whole variable domain, filled in from reference TRBV14 and TRBJ2-5, reads EAGVTQFPSHSVIEKGQTVTLRCDPISGHDNLYWYRRVMGKEIKFLLHFVKESKQDESGMPNNRFLAERTGGTYSTLKVQPAELEDSGVYFCASSPQGAMETQYFGPGTRLLVL.

The chain links TRBV20-1 to TRBJ2-7, with D possibly being TRBD2 (5 bases). The CDR3 has 14 amino acids. V lost 4 bases and J lost 5, with 18 bases in between. Germline CDR1 and CDR2: DFQATT and SNEGSKA (reference sequence). Written as DNA, the CDR3 is TGCAGTGCTATCGGAGGATGGGGTCCGGACGAGCAGTACGTC. Translation gives CSAIGGWGPDEQYV.

The chain links TRBV12-3 or TRBV12-4 to TRBJ2-1, with D unclear. CDR3 size: 10 residues. The V gene lost 1 base and the J gene lost 12 bases, with 4 bases spanning the gap. In DNA, the CDR3 is TGTGCCAGCAGTTTAGTTGCGCAGTTCTTC. Translated: CASSLVAQFF.

The chain joins TRBV5-1 to TRBJ2-3, with 11 positions matching TRBD2. This CDR3 comprises 19 residues. From germline, CDR1 is SGHRS and CDR2 YFSETQ. V lost 0 bases to trimming and J lost 0 bases; unmatched junction nucleotides: 9. Here the CDR3 reads CASSLVLAGVTSSTDTQYF. The CDR3 DNA is TGCGCCAGCAGCTTGGTACTAGCGGGGGTCACGTCTAGCACAGATACGCAGTATTTT.

This rearrangement joins TRBV20-1 to TRBJ2-3, with 7 bases aligning to TRBD1. Germline values: CDR1 DFQATT, CDR2 SNEGSKA (reference sequence). This CDR3 comprises 15 residues. With V trimmed by 1 base and J by 1 base, 5 bases remained unmatched. In DNA, the CDR3 is TGCAGTGCTAGAGTAGGGGGCTGGGGCACAGATACGCAGTATTTT. Its protein product is CSARVGGWGTDTQYF.

This clonotype was detected only a few times. The chain carries TRBV4-1 and TRBJ2-6, with D possibly TRBD2 on 5 matching bases. V lost 0 bases, J lost 2 bases, and 8 bases lay in between. This CDR3 is built from 16 residues. CDR1 MGHRA and CDR2 YSYEKL come from the germline V gene. In DNA, the CDR3 is TGCGCCAGCAGCCAAGATTCGGGAACTGGGGCCAACGTCCTGACTTTC. It is translated as CASSQDSGTGANVLTF.

This clonotype turned up a few times. The CDR3 protein is CASSLVAPRPQHF. Here the CDR3 DNA reads TGTGCCAGCAGTTTAGTGGCCCCACGGCCCCAGCATTTT. V is TRBV12-3 or TRBV12-4 and J is TRBJ1-5; the D is unclear. Trimming took off 1 base at V and 9 bases at J, with 10 bases between the two ends. There are 13 residues in the CDR3.